The clone carrying this TCR beta chain was counted a few times. CDR1 is SGHAT, CDR2 FQNNGV, per germline. V lost 5 bases and J lost 2; bases outside the gene matches: 8. There are 15 residues in the CDR3. The data derive from a study of T cells after yellow fever vaccination. MiXCR, run by TCRdb on the 5' RACE reads, gives a single entry per CDR3 protein. The sample yields roughly 340,000 distinct CDR3 sequences, 8.7% seen once. The sequencing used PBMCs, collected on the day of the first yellow fever vaccination. The sequence was collected from a man in his late teens or twenties who received the YFV17D yellow fever vaccine. The chain is built from TRBV11-2 and TRBJ2-7, with 8 bases lining up with TRBD2. For the CDR3, the DNA is TGTGCCAGCAGCCAAATAGCGGGGAGACCCTACGAGCAGTACTTC. This encodes CASSQIAGRPYEQYF.